The 18 T cell receptor beta chains listed next were all sequenced from one sample in a study of blood T cell repertoires in COVID-19. Some clones are missing from TCRdb's copy, which holds only in-frame ones; the method was immunoSEQ multiplex PCR. The sample holds 150,000 or so clones, more than 65% seen once. Sequenced input: peripheral blood. The receptors were gathered from a woman in her sixties with COVID-19, enrolled during active disease.

The chain links TRBV7-9 to TRBJ1-1; D is possibly TRBD1 (5 bases). The V and J ends lost 4 bases and 6 bases respectively, with 18 bases between them. There are 15 residues in the CDR3. Germline CDR1 and CDR2: SEHNR and FQNEAQ (reference sequence). As DNA, the CDR3 is TGTGCCAGCAGCTCCCCAGAGATTAGGGGCTCTGAAGCTTTCTTT. Protein product: CASSSPEIRGSEAFF.

The chain uses TRBV6-1 and TRBJ2-7, with TRBD1 as a possible D gene (5 bases). Germline CDR1 is MNHNS and CDR2 is SASEGT. V lost 2 bases to trimming and J lost 4 bases, with 15 bases between them. The CDR3 extends over 15 amino acids. Here the CDR3 reads CASSESRSRAYEQYF. In DNA, the CDR3 is TGTGCCAGCAGTGAATCTCGAAGCAGGGCATACGAGCAGTACTTC.

J is TRBJ2-7 and V is TRBV11-1; 7 bases fit TRBD1. Germline CDR1 and CDR2: SGHAT and FQDESV (reference sequence). The V and J ends lost 5 bases and 2 bases, in that order; junction bases with no gene match: 9. This CDR3 spans 15 amino acids. CDR3 amino acids: CASSARTGVPYEQYF. The CDR3 coding sequence is TGTGCCAGCAGCGCCCGGACAGGAGTCCCCTACGAGCAGTACTTC.

The rearrangement joins TRBV10-3 to TRBJ2-7, with 10 nucleotides matching TRBD2. Germline CDR1 and CDR2: ENHRY and SYGVKD. The CDR3 totals 15 residues. Germline trimming cut 4 bases from V and 0 bases from J; bases unmatched to any gene: 3. The CDR3 reads CAISGGTSASYEQYF. As DNA, the CDR3 is TGTGCCATCAGTGGAGGGACTAGCGCCTCCTACGAGCAGTACTTC.

The chain recombines TRBV10-3 with TRBJ1-2; 10 positions agree with TRBD1. Germline V gene sequence: CDR1 ENHRY, CDR2 SYGVKD. The CDR3 spans 15 residues. With 8 bases clipped from V and 2 bases from J, the junction kept 8 bases outside the gene matches. CDR3 nucleotide sequence: TGTGCCATCCAGAGGGGACAGGGGCTAAACTATGGCTACACCTTC. Its translation: CAIQRGQGLNYGYTF.

The chain combines TRBV7-9 with TRBJ1-4, with D perhaps TRBD1 (6 bases). V was clipped by 7 bases and J by 3 bases, with 18 bases between them. The CDR3 is made up of 16 amino acids. CDR1 and CDR2 (germline): SEHNR, FQNEAQ (reference sequence). The CDR3 region is CASKSRDTSANEKLFF. CDR3 sequence (DNA): TGTGCCAGCAAAAGCCGGGACACCTCAGCTAATGAAAAACTGTTTTTT.

This clone has a single count. The V gene is TRBV11-3, the J gene TRBJ2-2; TRBD2 matches at 8 bases. After removal of 8 bases from V and 3 bases from J, the junction contained 8 bases not matched to a gene. The germline CDR1 and CDR2 sequences are SGHNT and YENEEA. The CDR3 length is 15 residues. CDR3 protein: CASSLGREDTGELFF. In DNA, the CDR3 is TGTGCCAGCTCCCTTGGGCGGGAGGACACCGGGGAGCTGTTTTTT.

The chain employs TRBV6-5 and TRBJ2-3; weak D call: TRBD2 (6 bases). The CDR3 totals 16 residues. CDR1 and CDR2 (germline): MNHEY, SVGAGI. The V and J ends lost 2 bases and 3 bases respectively, with 15 bases between them. The CDR3 sequence is CASSYGGGIETDTQYF. In DNA, the CDR3 is TGTGCCAGCAGTTACGGAGGAGGGATTGAAACAGATACGCAGTATTTT.

This clone has more than one count but fewer than ten. The V and J genes are TRBV2 and TRBJ1-1, with no clear D. V gave up 3 bases and J gave up 4 bases, with 12 bases separating them. Germline V gene sequence: CDR1 SNHLY, CDR2 FYNNEI. The CDR3 is 14 residues long. The CDR3 DNA sequence: TGTGCCAGCAGTGACGCAGGTATAGGCACTGAAGCTTTCTTT. It yields the protein CASSDAGIGTEAFF. The full variable domain, completed using reference TRBV2 and TRBJ1-1, is EPEVTQTPSHQVTQMGQEVILRCVPISNHLYFYWYRQILGQKVEFLVSFYNNEISEKSEIFDDQFSVERPDGSNFTLKIRSTKLEDSAMYFCASSDAGIGTEAFFGQGTRLTVV.

V usage is TRBV19 and J usage is TRBJ2-1; 13 nucleotides line up with TRBD2. This CDR3 region has 15 residues. J lost 3 bases, V lost 4 bases, and 0 bases had no gene match. Germline CDR1 is LNHDA and CDR2 is SQIVND (reference sequence). The CDR3 nucleotides are TGTGCCAGTAGTAGGACTAGCGGGAGCTACAATGAGCAGTTCTTC. Its protein product is CASSRTSGSYNEQFF.

The rearrangement joins TRBV19 to TRBJ2-3; D ambiguous. The CDR3 runs to 14 residues. Trimming pared 6 bases from V and 0 bases from J, leaving 10 bases between. Looked up from germline, CDR1 is LNHDA and CDR2 is SQIVND (reference sequence). The CDR3 reads CASSTTTSTDTQYF. The CDR3 DNA sequence: TGTGCCAGTAGCACGACGACTAGCACAGATACGCAGTATTTT.

The chain couples TRBV6-5 to TRBJ1-2, with 9 bases identical to TRBD1. The germline gives CDR1 MNHEY, CDR2 SVGAGI. The CDR3 extends over 15 amino acids. V lost 5 bases and J lost 1; bases outside the gene matches: 5. CDR3 DNA: TGTGCCAGCAGTCCTACAGGGGGCAATAACTATGGCTACACCTTC. It codes for CASSPTGGNNYGYTF.

This chain links TRBV5-6 with TRBJ2-3, with 8 nucleotides matching TRBD2. CDR1 and CDR2 from the germline V gene are SGHDT and YYEEEE. The CDR3 has 16 amino acids. Losses at the gene ends were 2 bases for V and 3 bases for J; bases not matched to a gene: 8. CDR3 coding DNA: TGTGCCAGCAGCTTCACGCCGGGACTAGGGACAGATACGCAGTATTTT. Its protein is CASSFTPGLGTDTQYF.

The V call is TRBV4-3, the J call TRBJ2-3; tentatively, D is TRBD2 (6 bases). Trimming shortened V by 0 bases and J by 1 base, and 11 bases separated the two germline ends. The V gene's germline CDR1 is LGHNA and CDR2 YSLEER. The CDR3 is 16 residues long. The CDR3 bases are TGCGCCAGCAGCCAAGAAAGATCTAGCGGCACAGATACGCAGTATTTT. Translation gives CASSQERSSGTDTQYF.

The rearrangement joins TRBV28 to TRBJ2-7; 12 bases map to TRBD2. The CDR3 has 16 residues. Germline CDR1 is MDHEN and CDR2 is SYDVKM. With 5 bases clipped from V and 4 bases from J, the junction kept 9 bases outside the gene matches. CDR3 protein: CASSTILAGGSYEQYF. Here the CDR3 DNA reads TGTGCCAGCAGTACCATTCTAGCGGGAGGGTCGTACGAGCAGTACTTC. Full variable domain (missing parts from reference TRBV28 and TRBJ2-7): DVKVTQSSRYLVKRTGEKVFLECVQDMDHENMFWYRQDPGLGLRLIYFSYDVKMKEKGDIPEGYSVSREKKERFSLILESASTNQTSMYLCASSTILAGGSYEQYFGPGTRLTVT.

CDR3 amino acids: CATSRDQGGDEKLFF. The CDR3 DNA reads TGTGCCACCAGCAGAGATCAAGGGGGCGATGAAAAACTGTTTTTT. This sequence joins TRBV15 and TRBJ1-4; the match to TRBD1 covers 7 bases. The CDR3 length is 15 residues. Germline V gene data show CDR1 as LNHNV and CDR2 as YYDKDF (reference sequence). J gave up 6 bases and V 0 bases, and 4 bases lay outside the gene matches.

The rearrangement joins TRBV3-1 (or the pseudogene TRBV3-2) to TRBJ2-5; 12 nucleotides agree with TRBD1. The CDR3 runs 17 residues. The germline V gene encodes CDR1 LGHDT and CDR2 YNNKEL (reference sequence). V shed 6 bases and J 5 bases; nucleotides not matched to a gene: 13. This CDR3 is CASRPVPGQGAGETQYF. CDR3 in DNA: TGTGCCAGCAGGCCAGTACCGGGACAGGGGGCCGGGGAGACCCAGTACTTC.

This chain uses TRBV10-3 with TRBJ1-1, with TRBD1 identical over 7 bases. Germline CDR1 ENHRY, CDR2 SYGVKD. V gave up 5 bases and J gave up 5 bases; unmatched junction bases: 5. The CDR3 contains 13 residues. The CDR3 DNA sequence: TGTGCCATCAGTAACGACAGGGTAACTGAAGCTTTCTTT. This encodes CAISNDRVTEAFF.